A selection of T cell receptor beta chains follows, all from one sample in a study of CD8 T cells in Susac syndrome. A single record per CDR3 protein comes from TCRdb applying MiXCR to the immunoSEQ multiplex PCR reads. The sample has 330,000 or so distinct CDR3 sequences; over 75% are singletons. The sample taken for sequencing was CD8+ T cells from PBMCs. All receptors come from a human donor with multiple sclerosis. CDR3s include the opening cysteine and the closing phenylalanine or tryptophan. A D gene is named only where the DNA matches it firmly.

v_call	d_call	j_call	cdr3_nt	cdr3_aa
TRBV6-1	NA	TRBJ1-5	TGTGCCAGTGCGGGGGGAGGAAATCAGCCCCAGCATTTT	CASAGGGNQPQHF
TRBV4-1	TRBD1	TRBJ2-7	TGCGCCAGCAGCCACCAGACAGGGGCCCATCTCGAGCAGTACTTC	CASSHQTGAHLEQYF
TRBV7-3	TRBD2	TRBJ2-7	TGTGCCAGCAGCATAACTAGCGGGAGGGCATTGAGTAATGAGCAGTACTTC	CASSITSGRALSNEQYF
TRBV10-2	TRBD1	TRBJ2-7	TGCGCCAGCAGTGAATACAGGGGCCCCCTCGGCGAGCAGTACTTC	CASSEYRGPLGEQYF
TRBV9	TRBD1	TRBJ1-2	TGTGCCAGCAGTGTGGGAGGGGGCGAGGGCTATGGCTACACCTTC	CASSVGGGEGYGYTF
TRBV20-1	NA	TRBJ2-1	TGCAGTGCGCAAAACCGGGACATACTATACAATGAGCAGTTCTTC	CSAQNRDILYNEQFF
TRBV12-3/TRBV12-4	NA	TRBJ1-5	TGTGCCAGCACGCAGGGCTCCGGGCCCCAGCATTTT	CASTQGSGPQHF
TRBV5-1	NA	TRBJ2-2	TGCGCCAGCAGCTTTTTAGGGCAGGGAGAGTCCGGGGAGCTGTTTTTT	CASSFLGQGESGELFF
TRBV13	TRBD1	TRBJ1-1	TGTGCCAGCAGCTCCAGGACAGGGGGGTCGAACACTGAAGCTTTCTTT	CASSSRTGGSNTEAFF
TRBV5-1	NA	TRBJ1-1	TGCGCCAGCAGCCCGACGTCCGGCCCGAACCCTGAAGCTTTCTTT	CASSPTSGPNPEAFF
TRBV15	NA	TRBJ1-5	TGTGCCACCAGCCCGATGCCCCCCCCCGGTCGCAATCAGCCCCAGCATTTT	CATSPMPPPGRNQPQHF
TRBV20-1	TRBD2	TRBJ2-3	TGCAGTGCTAGAGACCCGGGACTAGCGGTAGAGACGCAGTATTTT	CSARDPGLAVETQYF
TRBV7-9	NA	TRBJ1-4	TGTGCCAGCGTTGACCTATGGGAAGAAAAACTGTTTTTT	CASVDLWEEKLFF
TRBV19	NA	TRBJ2-2	TGTGCCAGTAGTCCCGTCCCACTGACCGGGGAGCTGTTTTTT	CASSPVPLTGELFF
TRBV7-9	TRBD2	TRBJ2-3	TGTGCCAGCAGCTTGGGGACTAGACACAGGACAGATACGCAGTATTTT	CASSLGTRHRTDTQYF
TRBV7-9	NA	TRBJ2-3	TGTGCCAGCAGTTGGGACTTCCCCACAGATACGCAGTATTTT	CASSWDFPTDTQYF
TRBV27	TRBD2	TRBJ2-3	TGTGCCAGCACAGTTGTAGCGGGAGGGGCAGATACGCAGTATTTT	CASTVVAGGADTQYF
TRBV20-1	NA	TRBJ2-5	TGCAGTGCCAGAACCTCCGAGTCAGGGACGTTTGAGACCCAGTACTTC	CSARTSESGTFETQYF
TRBV12-3/TRBV12-4	NA	TRBJ1-1	TGTGCCAGCCGAGGGTATTTGAGTAACACTGAAGCTTTCTTT	CASRGYLSNTEAFF
TRBV4-3	NA	TRBJ1-2	TGCGCCAGCAGCCAAGACGTCGGCCCCCCTCAGGGCTGGGGCTACACCTTC	CASSQDVGPPQGWGYTF
TRBV5-4	NA	TRBJ2-7	TGTGCCAGCAGCTTGGAGCGGGCTTCCTACGAGCAGTACTTC	CASSLERASYEQYF
TRBV6-5	TRBD2	TRBJ2-5	TGTGCCAGCAGGGATGGACTAGCAGGCGAGACCCAGTACTTC	CASRDGLAGETQYF
TRBV12-3/TRBV12-4	TRBD1	TRBJ1-3	TGTGCCAGCAGTTCCAGGGGGCCTGGAAACACCATATATTTT	CASSSRGPGNTIYF